This record looks at one T cell receptor beta chain sequence and its context. Its antigen is still unknown. This entry belongs to a study of response to subunit inactivated influenza vaccine. The trim removed 5 bases at V and 6 bases at J, leaving 14 bases unmatched. This CDR3 region has 15 residues. The germline V gene encodes CDR1 DFQATT and CDR2 SNEGSKA (reference sequence). Broader study findings: It was suggested by the authors that few new T cells are recruited by each seasonal influenza vaccination.

TCRdb re-called the RT-PCR reads with MiXCR, one entry per CDR3 protein. The sample consists of a few hundred thousand distinct CDR3 sequences, around 7.9% of them appearing once. The chain carries TRBV20-1 and TRBJ2-3; 7 bases map to TRBD1. This material consisted of PBMCs from blood, taken 23 to 25 months after vaccination. The receptor was isolated from a man aged 45-69 years who received an inactivated influenza vaccine. CDR3 sequence (DNA): TGCAGTGCTCACTTACTACAGGGGCGCGGGGATACGCAGTATTTT. It is translated as CSAHLLQGRGDTQYF.